This TCR beta chain appears in the sequencing data of a study of shared clonotypes between healthy human individuals. The table came from immunoSEQ multiplex PCR; TCRdb's copy has only in-frame clones and leaves some out. The table records around 200,000 clones, 65% to 70% of them present only once. In its sample, this clone was seen many times. The antigen remains undetermined. This CDR3 is also generated by other DNA sequences in the sample. Study-level points and caveats: Sequencing depth was expected to influence donor clonotype sharing.

V lost 5 bases and J lost 8, with 16 bases in between. CDR3 length equals 14 residues. Per the germline V gene, CDR1 is SNHLY and CDR2 is FYNNEI. The chain carries TRBV2 and TRBJ1-5, with D maybe TRBD1 (5 bases). The sequenced sample was memory CD4+ T cells sorted from blood. Subset meaning: CD45RA-negative fraction. The TCR was taken from a man aged 30 to 45 in good health. The CDR3 region is CASSLSGGEEPQHF. DNA for the CDR3: TGTGCCAGCAGTTTAAGCGGGGGTGAGGAGCCCCAGCATTTT.